This T cell receptor beta chain is drawn from a study of T cell responses to AZD1222 COVID-19 vaccine. Overall study context: Pooling of second doses given at about 4 or about 12 weeks was done.

Some clones are missing from TCRdb's copy, which holds only in-frame ones; the method was immunoSEQ multiplex PCR. In the table there are about 160,000 clones, roughly nine tenths of which are singletons. Study findings and constraints: Clonal diversity was possibly underestimated; the donors were predominantly white British and more often female. Repertoires in all cases were sampled only once the peak T cell response had passed. Of the AZD1222 recipients, only five to seven were seropositive at baseline.

Note on this clone: Its target is unknown.

Sequenced here: peripheral blood, sampled on day 0 of AZD1222 vaccination. This clonotype originated in an adult in good health.

CDR3 sequence reads: CASSPPSNSGDGELFF. The CDR3 DNA sequence: TGTGCCAGCAGTCCCCCGTCGAATAGCGGGGACGGGGAGCTGTTTTTT. This chain links TRBV28 with TRBJ2-2; TRBD2 agrees at 8 bases. The CDR3 loop spans 16 amino acids. Germline V gene data show CDR1 as MDHEN and CDR2 as SYDVKM. Trimming at V came to 5 bases and at J to 7 bases, leaving 12 bases not matched to a gene.